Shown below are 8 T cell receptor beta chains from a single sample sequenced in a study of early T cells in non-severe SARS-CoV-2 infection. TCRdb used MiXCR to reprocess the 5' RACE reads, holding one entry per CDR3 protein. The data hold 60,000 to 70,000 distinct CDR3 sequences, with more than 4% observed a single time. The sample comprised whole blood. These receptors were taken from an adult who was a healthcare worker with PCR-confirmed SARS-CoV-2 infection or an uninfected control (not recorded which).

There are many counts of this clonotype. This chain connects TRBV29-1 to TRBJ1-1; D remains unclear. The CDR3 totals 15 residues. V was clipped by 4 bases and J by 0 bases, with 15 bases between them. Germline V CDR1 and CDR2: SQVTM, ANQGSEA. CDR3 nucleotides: TGCAGCGTTGTCCGGGGATCCACGATGAACACTGAAGCTTTCTTT. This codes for CSVVRGSTMNTEAFF.

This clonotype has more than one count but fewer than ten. CDR3 sequence reads: CASSLYAGDLTDTQYF. CDR3 nucleotide sequence: TGTGCCAGCAGCTTGTATGCGGGAGACCTCACAGATACGCAGTATTTT. The rearrangement links TRBV5-4 to TRBJ2-3, with TRBD2 identical over 7 bases. The CDR3 runs 16 residues. The V and J ends lost 1 base and 2 bases, in that order; junction bases with no gene match: 7. From germline, CDR1 is SGHNT and CDR2 YYREEE (reference sequence).

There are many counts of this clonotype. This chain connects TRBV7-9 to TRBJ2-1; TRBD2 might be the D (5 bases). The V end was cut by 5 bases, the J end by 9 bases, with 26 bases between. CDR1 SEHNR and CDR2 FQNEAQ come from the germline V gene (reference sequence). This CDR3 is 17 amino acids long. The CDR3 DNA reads TGTGCCAGCAGCCCCCGACGGCTAATCACCCGGAGCGGTGAGCAGTTCTTC. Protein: CASSPRRLITRSGEQFF.

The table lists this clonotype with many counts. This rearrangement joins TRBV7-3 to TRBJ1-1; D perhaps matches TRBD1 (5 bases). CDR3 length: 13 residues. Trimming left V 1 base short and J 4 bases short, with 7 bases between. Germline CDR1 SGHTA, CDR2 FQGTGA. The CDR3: CASSLIGATEAFF. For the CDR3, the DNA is TGTGCCAGCAGCTTAATCGGGGCCACTGAAGCTTTCTTT. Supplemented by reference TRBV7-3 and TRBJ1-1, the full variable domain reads GAGVSQTPSNKVTEKGKYVELRCDPISGHTALYWYRQSLGQGPEFLIYFQGTGAADDSGLPNDRFFAVRPEGSVSTLKIQRTERGDSAVYLCASSLIGATEAFFGQGTRLTVV.

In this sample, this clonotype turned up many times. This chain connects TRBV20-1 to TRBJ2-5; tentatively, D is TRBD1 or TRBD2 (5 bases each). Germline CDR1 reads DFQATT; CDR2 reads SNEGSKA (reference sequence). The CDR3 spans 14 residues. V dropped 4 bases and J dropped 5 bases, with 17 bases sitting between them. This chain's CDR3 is CSAKRDPYGETQYF. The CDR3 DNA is TGCAGTGCTAAGAGGGACCCTTACGGGGAGACCCAGTACTTC.

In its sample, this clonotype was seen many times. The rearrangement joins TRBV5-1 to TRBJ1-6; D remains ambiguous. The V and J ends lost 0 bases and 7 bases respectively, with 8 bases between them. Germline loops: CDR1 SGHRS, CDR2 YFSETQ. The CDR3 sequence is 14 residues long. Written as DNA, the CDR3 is TGCGCCAGCAGCTTGGTGCCAGCCAATTCACCCCTCCACTTT. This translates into CASSLVPANSPLHF.

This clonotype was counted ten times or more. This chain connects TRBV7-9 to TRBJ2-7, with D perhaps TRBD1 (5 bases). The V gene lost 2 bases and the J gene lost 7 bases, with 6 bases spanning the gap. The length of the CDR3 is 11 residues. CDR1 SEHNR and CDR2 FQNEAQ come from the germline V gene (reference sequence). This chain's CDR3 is CASSLQGEQYF. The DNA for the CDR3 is TGTGCCAGCAGCTTACAGGGTGAGCAGTACTTC.

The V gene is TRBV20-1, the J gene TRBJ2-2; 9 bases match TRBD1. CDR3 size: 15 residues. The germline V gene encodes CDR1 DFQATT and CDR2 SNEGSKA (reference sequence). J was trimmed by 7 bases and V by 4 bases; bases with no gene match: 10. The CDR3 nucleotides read TGCAGTGCTATCCCCGGGACAGGGTTGAACGGGGAGCTGTTTTTT. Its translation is CSAIPGTGLNGELFF.